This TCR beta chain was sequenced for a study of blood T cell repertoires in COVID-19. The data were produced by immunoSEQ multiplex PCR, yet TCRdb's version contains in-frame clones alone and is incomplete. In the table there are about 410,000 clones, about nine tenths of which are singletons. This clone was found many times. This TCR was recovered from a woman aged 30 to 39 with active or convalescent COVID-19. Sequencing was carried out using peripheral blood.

CDR3 nucleotides: TGTGCCTGGAGTGTACTACAGGGGGCGGCCAAAAACATTCAGTACTTC. It codes for CAWSVLQGAAKNIQYF. This chain uses TRBV30 with TRBJ2-4; 9 nucleotides align to TRBD1. Germline values: CDR1 GTSNPN, CDR2 SVGIG (reference sequence). The CDR3 length is 16 residues. Trimming cost V 0 bases and J 1 base; bases outside gene matches: 4.